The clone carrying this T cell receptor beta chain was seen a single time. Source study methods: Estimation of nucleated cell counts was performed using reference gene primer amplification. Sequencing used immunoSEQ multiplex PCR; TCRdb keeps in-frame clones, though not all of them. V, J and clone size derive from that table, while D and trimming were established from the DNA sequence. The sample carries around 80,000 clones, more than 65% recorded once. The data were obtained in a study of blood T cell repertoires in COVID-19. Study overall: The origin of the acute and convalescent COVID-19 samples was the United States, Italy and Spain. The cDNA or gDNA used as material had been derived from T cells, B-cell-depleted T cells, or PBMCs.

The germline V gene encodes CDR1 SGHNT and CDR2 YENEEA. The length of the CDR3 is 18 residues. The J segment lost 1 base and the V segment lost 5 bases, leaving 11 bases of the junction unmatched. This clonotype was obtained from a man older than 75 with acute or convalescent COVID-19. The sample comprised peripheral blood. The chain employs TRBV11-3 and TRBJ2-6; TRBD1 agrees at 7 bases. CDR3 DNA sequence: TGTGCCAGCAGCCCGGGACAGACTTCCCTATCTGGGGCCAACGTCCTGACTTTC. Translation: CASSPGQTSLSGANVLTF.